This T cell receptor beta chain is from a study of T-cell reconstitution after alpha-beta-depleted transplantation in children. This clonotype showed up many times. Unique molecular identifiers were used in preparing the TCRbeta library. TCRdb passed the PCR reads through MiXCR, listing each CDR3 protein once. The sample holds around 340,000 distinct CDR3 sequences; 13% are singletons and the top ten take about 4.5%. CDR1 and CDR2 (germline): SGHRS, YFSETQ. This CDR3 has 15 residues. V was pared by 8 bases and J by 5 bases, with 11 bases of the junction left unmatched. This TCR was recovered from a human donor who donated a stem cell graft to a child with Fanconi anemia. The rearrangement links TRBV5-1 to TRBJ2-2, with 8 bases matching TRBD1. The source material was PBMCs, sampled from the stem cell graft. CDR3 loop: CASLRGQGGTGELFF. In nucleotides, the CDR3 is TGCGCCAGTCTCCGTGGACAGGGAGGAACCGGGGAGCTGTTTTTT.